The T cell receptor beta chain under discussion was sequenced for a study of regulatory T cells in long-lasting Graves disease. Sequencing libraries for TCR beta were prepared with iRepertoire HTBI primers and Arm-PCR of CDR3 regions. One entry per CDR3 protein, called by TCRdb with MiXCR from the multiplex PCR reads. The table lists more than 450,000 distinct CDR3 sequences, about 17% of them singletons. This clonotype was seen at least ten times. The CDR3 spans 14 residues. J gave up 6 bases and V 5 bases, and 8 bases lay outside the gene matches. The time point here: newly diagnosed GD, antithyroid drugs for less than 3 months. The TCR library was prepared using RNA isolated from PBMCs. This sample also appeared in a second study, on T cells in Graves' hyperthyroidism and ophthalmopathy.

The chain couples TRBV12-3 or TRBV12-4 to TRBJ1-1, with TRBD1 matching over 8 bases. Sequencing used peripheral blood mononuclear cells (PBMCs), obtained at new diagnosis, from a patient treated with antithyroid drugs. This receptor was taken from a man aged 40-50 years with Graves disease. CDR3 loop: CASSGTGHSSEAFF. For the CDR3, the DNA is TGTGCCAGCAGTGGGACAGGCCATTCCTCTGAAGCTTTCTTT.